One sample yielded the 12 T cell receptor beta chains listed below, sequenced in a study of T cells in Graves' hyperthyroidism and ophthalmopathy (dated by TCRdb to the late 2010s). The library relied on multiplex PCR. Sequencing used an Illumina HiSeq 2000. TCR beta CDR3 regions were amplified from RNA transcripts. The TCR CDR3 was subjected to a first round of RT-PCR using the HTBI primer set and the Qiagen OneStep RT-PCR kit. TCRdb reprocessed the public reads (quality trimming at Q25 with fastp, clone calling with MiXCR) and kept in-frame beta chains. Under each unique CDR3 protein, matching rows form one entry showing the most common genes and DNA. The sample table lists some 700,000 distinct CDR3 sequences, approximately 15% of them with a count of one. The top ten clones comprise roughly a sixth of the sample. Specimen: blood. Receptor source: a man over 45 with Graves' hyperthyroidism.

This clonotype was detected only a few times. This sequence joins TRBV15 and TRBJ2-5, with D possibly being TRBD2 (5 bases). This CDR3 is built from 15 residues. V lost 0 bases and J lost 5, with 13 bases in between. Germline V gives CDR1 LNHNV, CDR2 YYDKDF (reference sequence). CDR3 amino acids: CATSRDKTRGETQYF. CDR3 sequence (DNA): TGTGCCACCAGCAGAGATAAAACTCGCGGGGAGACCCAGTACTTC.

This clonotype has a count of ten or more. The chain joins TRBV12-3 or TRBV12-4 to TRBJ2-3, with a tentative D call TRBD1 (7 bases). The CDR3 is 15 residues long. V was cut by 5 bases and J by 4 bases, with 16 bases left in between. The chain's CDR3 is CASSPTGTGADTQYF. The DNA for the CDR3 is TGTGCCAGCAGTCCGACAGGGACGGGGGCAGATACGCAGTATTTT.

This clonotype was detected many times. The CDR3 is CATRGQGDQPQHF. The CDR3 region has the DNA TGTGCCACGAGAGGACAGGGTGATCAGCCCCAGCATTTT. The chain uses TRBV15 and TRBJ1-5, with TRBD1 matching over 8 bases. Trimming removed 9 bases from V and 5 bases from J; junction bases left unmatched: 6. The CDR3 is 13 amino acids. Germline V gives CDR1 LNHNV, CDR2 YYDKDF (reference sequence).

The chain uses TRBV10-3 and TRBJ2-1; TRBD1 might be the D (5 bases). V was trimmed by 0 bases and J by 3 bases, leaving 12 bases between them. CDR1 is ENHRY, CDR2 SYGVKD, per germline. The CDR3 has 16 amino acids. CDR3: CAISESTTDFYNEQFF. In DNA, the CDR3 is TGTGCCATCAGTGAGTCGACGACAGATTTCTACAATGAGCAGTTCTTC.

This clonotype was observed many times. V usage is TRBV7-8 and J usage is TRBJ2-3, with 7 bases fitting TRBD2. The CDR3 contains 16 residues. Per germline, CDR1 SGHVS and CDR2 FQNEAQ. Unmatched junction bases numbered 14, after V lost 5 bases and J lost 6 bases. The CDR3 spells CASSPLREGLTDTQYF. CDR3 in DNA: TGTGCCAGCAGCCCTTTAAGGGAGGGCCTCACTGATACGCAGTATTTT.

This clonotype was counted at least ten times. The chain links TRBV20-1 to TRBJ2-3; 10 nucleotides line up with TRBD2. CDR3 length equals 14 residues. J lost 1 base, V lost 6 bases, and 4 bases had no gene match. Looked up from germline, CDR1 is DFQATT and CDR2 is SNEGSKA (reference sequence). The CDR3 DNA reads as TGCAGTGCCACCGGGACTAGCGGCACAGATACGCAGTATTTT. It translates to CSATGTSGTDTQYF.

V is TRBV19 and J is TRBJ2-1; TRBD2 aligns across 12 bases. The CDR3 is made up of 13 amino acids. Germline CDR1 LNHDA, CDR2 SQIVND (reference sequence). The CDR3 is CASGLAGLNEQFF. CDR3 sequence (DNA): TGTGCATCGGGACTAGCGGGCCTCAATGAGCAGTTCTTC.

The gene calls are TRBV7-2 and TRBJ2-3; 11 bases align to TRBD2. CDR1 SGHTA and CDR2 FQGNSA come from the germline V gene. The CDR3 extends over 19 amino acids. J was trimmed by 4 bases and V by 5 bases; bases with no gene match: 17. CDR3 in DNA: TGTGCCAGCAGCGAGAGGGCTAGCGGGAGGTTAGCCCCCGCAGATACGCAGTATTTT. Protein sequence: CASSERASGRLAPADTQYF.

Points on this clonotype: A single base separates this from a much larger clone, so it may be a read error. CDR3 in DNA: TGCGCCAGCAGCGGAGTGACAGGGGCGAGCACTGAAGCTTTCTTT. Translation gives CASSGVTGASTEAFF. J is TRBJ1-1 and V is TRBV5-1; 8 nucleotides line up with TRBD1. Unmatched junction bases numbered 9, after V lost 4 bases and J lost 4 bases. CDR3 size: 15 residues. The germline V gene encodes CDR1 SGHRS and CDR2 YFSETQ.

This clonotype came up a few times. The V gene is TRBV7-2, the J gene TRBJ1-4; tentative D call: TRBD1 (6 bases). V was clipped by 3 bases and J by 0 bases, with 14 bases between them. The CDR3 is made up of 17 amino acids. Germline assignment: CDR1 SGHTA and CDR2 FQGNSA. CDR3 nucleotide sequence: TGTGCCAGCAGCTTGGGGGGCGTGGGAGCAACTAATGAAAAACTGTTTTTT. Its protein is CASSLGGVGATNEKLFF.

V and J are TRBV5-1 and TRBJ1-1; tentative D call: TRBD1 (6 bases). The CDR3 is 14 residues long. Germline-derived CDR1 and CDR2 are SGHRS and YFSETQ. V dropped 4 bases and J dropped 4 bases, with 14 bases sitting between them. CDR3 nucleotide sequence: TGCGCCAGCAGCCCGAGGAGGGGGACCACTGAAGCTTTCTTT. It codes for CASSPRRGTTEAFF.

In this sample, this clonotype turned up a few times. This chain links TRBV7-9 with TRBJ2-5; D gene unclear. V was trimmed by 1 base and J by 5 bases, leaving 11 bases between them. The CDR3 consists of 14 residues. Germline-derived CDR1 and CDR2 are SEHNR and FQNEAQ (reference sequence). This CDR3 reads CASSLVGLRETQYF. The CDR3 DNA sequence: TGTGCCAGCAGCTTAGTAGGTCTCCGTGAGACCCAGTACTTC.